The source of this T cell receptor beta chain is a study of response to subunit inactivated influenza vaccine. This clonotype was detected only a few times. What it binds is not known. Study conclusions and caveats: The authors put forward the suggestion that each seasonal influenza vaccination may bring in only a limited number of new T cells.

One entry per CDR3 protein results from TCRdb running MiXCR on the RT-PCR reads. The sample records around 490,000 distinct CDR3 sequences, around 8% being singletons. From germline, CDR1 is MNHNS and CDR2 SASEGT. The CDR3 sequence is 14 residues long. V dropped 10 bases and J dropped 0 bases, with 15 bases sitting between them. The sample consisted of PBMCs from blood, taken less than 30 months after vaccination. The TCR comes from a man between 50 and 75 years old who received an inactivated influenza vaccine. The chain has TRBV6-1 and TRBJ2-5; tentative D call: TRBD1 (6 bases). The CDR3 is CAIPGQQHQETQYF. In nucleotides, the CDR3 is TGTGCCATCCCGGGACAACAGCACCAAGAGACCCAGTACTTC.